Many counts were recorded for the clone carrying this T cell receptor beta chain. Antigen: not known. The source of the sample is a study of T cells after yellow fever vaccination. Findings of the study overall: Bulk-population clonotypes that are abundant could appear as contaminants in FACS-sorted repertoires.

By 5'RACE template switching, TCR cDNA was produced, with a universal primer site and UMIs added in the process. TCRdb used MiXCR to reprocess the 5' RACE reads, holding one entry per CDR3 protein. The data show under 200,000 distinct CDR3 sequences, less than 9% seen once. The specimen comprised CD4+ T cells sorted from PBMCs, sampled 5 days after the first yellow fever vaccination. This clonotype originated in a man between 18 and 29 years old who received the YFV17D yellow fever vaccine.

The CDR3 sequence: CASSAGTGETQYF. The CDR3 DNA reads TGTGCCAGCAGCGCCGGGACAGGAGAGACCCAGTACTTC. This sequence joins TRBV12-3 or TRBV12-4 and TRBJ2-5, with 8 positions matching TRBD1. With V trimmed by 6 bases and J by 4 bases, 4 bases remained unmatched. The CDR3 is made up of 13 amino acids.